This TCR beta chain derives from a study of blood T cell repertoires in COVID-19. Across the study: Researchers got acute and convalescent COVID-19 samples from the United States, Italy and Spain. T cells, B-cell-depleted T cells, or PBMCs supplied cDNA or gDNA.

Methods used by the authors: Estimates of nucleated cell counts were drawn from the amplification of reference gene primers. Sequencing used immunoSEQ multiplex PCR; TCRdb keeps in-frame clones, though not all of them. The V and J calls and clone size were taken over from that table, and D and trimming were inferred from the DNA. This sample has 60,000 to 85,000 clones, with 60% to 80% found just once. V was trimmed by 5 bases and J by 1 base, leaving 14 bases between them. CDR3 length: 15 residues. Germline lookup yields CDR1 MDHEN and CDR2 SYDVKM. This rearrangement joins TRBV28 to TRBJ2-5; D not resolved. The specimen sequenced was peripheral blood. The clonotype was recovered from a woman aged 55-69 years with acute or convalescent COVID-19. The CDR3 sequence: CASSKNLEPQETQYF. The CDR3 bases are TGTGCCAGCAGTAAGAACCTAGAACCCCAAGAGACCCAGTACTTC.